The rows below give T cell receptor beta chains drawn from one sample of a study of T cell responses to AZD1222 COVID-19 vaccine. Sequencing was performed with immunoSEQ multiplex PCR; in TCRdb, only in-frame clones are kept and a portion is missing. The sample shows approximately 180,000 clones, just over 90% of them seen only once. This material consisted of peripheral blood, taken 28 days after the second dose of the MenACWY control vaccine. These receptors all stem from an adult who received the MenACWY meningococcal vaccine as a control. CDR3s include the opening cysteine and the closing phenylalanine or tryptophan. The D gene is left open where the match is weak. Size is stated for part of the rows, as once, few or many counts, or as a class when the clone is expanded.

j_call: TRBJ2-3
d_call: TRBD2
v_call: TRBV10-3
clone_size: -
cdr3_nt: TGTGCCATCAAGGCGGGGGGCGAGGATACGCAGTATTTT
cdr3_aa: CAIKAGGEDTQYF

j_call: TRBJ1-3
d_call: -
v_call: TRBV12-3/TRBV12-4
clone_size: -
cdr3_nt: TGTGCCAGCAGCCAACCCGGAATCACCATATATTTT
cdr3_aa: CASSQPGITIYF

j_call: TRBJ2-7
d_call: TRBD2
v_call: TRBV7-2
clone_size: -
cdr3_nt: TGTGCCAGCAGCTTAGCGCAACTAGCGGGGCCTCGGGGGGAGCAGTACTTC
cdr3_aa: CASSLAQLAGPRGEQYF

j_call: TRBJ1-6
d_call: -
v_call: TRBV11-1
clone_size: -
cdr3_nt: TGTGCCAGCAGCCCCGGCCCGTCACCCCTCCACTTT
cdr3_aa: CASSPGPSPLHF

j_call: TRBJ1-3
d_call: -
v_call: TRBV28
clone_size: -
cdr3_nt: TGTGCTACTGGACGGAGCTCTGGAAACACCATATATTTT
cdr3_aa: CATGRSSGNTIYF

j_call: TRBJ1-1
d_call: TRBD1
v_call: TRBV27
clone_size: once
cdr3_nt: TGTGCCAGCAGTTTAGACAGGGACACTGAAGCTTTCTTT
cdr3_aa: CASSLDRDTEAFF

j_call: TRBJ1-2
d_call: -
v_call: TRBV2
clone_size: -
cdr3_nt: TGTGCCAGCAGTGTTCTTTCAGGTGGCTATGGCTACACCTTC
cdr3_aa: CASSVLSGGYGYTF

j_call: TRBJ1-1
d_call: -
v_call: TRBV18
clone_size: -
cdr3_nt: TGTGCCAGCTCAACAGAGAACACTGAAGCTTTCTTT
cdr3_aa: CASSTENTEAFF

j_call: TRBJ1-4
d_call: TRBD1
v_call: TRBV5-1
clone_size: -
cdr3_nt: TGCGCCAGCAGCTTGGAGGTGGGACAGGGAAATGAAAAACTGTTTTTT
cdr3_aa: CASSLEVGQGNEKLFF

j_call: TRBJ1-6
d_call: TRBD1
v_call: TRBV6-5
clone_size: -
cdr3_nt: TGTGCCAGCAGGGGGACAGGGGAGAATTCACCCCTCCACTTT
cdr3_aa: CASRGTGENSPLHF

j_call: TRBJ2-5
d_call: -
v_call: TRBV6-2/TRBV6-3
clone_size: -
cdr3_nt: TGTGCCAGCAGTTACACCAAGACAGGGAGGCAAGAGACCCAGTACTTC
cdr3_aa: CASSYTKTGRQETQYF

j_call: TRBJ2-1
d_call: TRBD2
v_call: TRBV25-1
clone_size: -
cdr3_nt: TGTGCCAGCAGTAAAGCGGGAGGACCGAGGGAGCAGTTCTTC
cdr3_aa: CASSKAGGPREQFF

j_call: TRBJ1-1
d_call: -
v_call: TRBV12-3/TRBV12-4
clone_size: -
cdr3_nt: TGTGCCAGCAGCCCAACCGGAAACACTGAAGCTTTCTTT
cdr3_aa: CASSPTGNTEAFF

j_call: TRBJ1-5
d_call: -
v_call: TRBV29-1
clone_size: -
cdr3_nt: TGCAGCGGCCAGACAGGTAGCAATCAGCCCCAGCATTTT
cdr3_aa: CSGQTGSNQPQHF

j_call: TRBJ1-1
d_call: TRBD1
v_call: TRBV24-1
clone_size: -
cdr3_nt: TGTGCCACCAGTGATTCCCGCGGACAGGGATACACTGAAGCTTTCTTT
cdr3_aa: CATSDSRGQGYTEAFF

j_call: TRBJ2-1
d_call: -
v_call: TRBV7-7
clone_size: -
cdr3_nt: TGTGCCAGCAGCCCCGGACAAAACAATGAGCAGTTCTTC
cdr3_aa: CASSPGQNNEQFF

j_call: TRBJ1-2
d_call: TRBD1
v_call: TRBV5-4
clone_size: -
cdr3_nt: TGTGCCAGCAGCTTACAGGGGAACTATGGCTACACCTTC
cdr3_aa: CASSLQGNYGYTF

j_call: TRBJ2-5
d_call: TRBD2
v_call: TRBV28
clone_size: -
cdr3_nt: TGTGCCAGCAGTTCCTGGACTAGCGGGAGTCAAGAGACCCAGTACTTC
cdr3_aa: CASSSWTSGSQETQYF

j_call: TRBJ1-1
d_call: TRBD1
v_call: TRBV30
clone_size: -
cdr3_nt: TGTGCCTGGAGTGTTAGAGGACAGGGATATACTGAAGCTTTCTTT
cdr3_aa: CAWSVRGQGYTEAFF

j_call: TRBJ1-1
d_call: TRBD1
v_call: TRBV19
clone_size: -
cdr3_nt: TGTGCCAGTAGAAAGCTATGGCAGGGGGCGAACACTGAAGCTTTCTTT
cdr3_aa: CASRKLWQGANTEAFF

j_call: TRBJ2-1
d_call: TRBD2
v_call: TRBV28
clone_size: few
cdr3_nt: TGTGCCAGCAGTTTGGACGGGAGGAGAGAGCAGTTCTTC
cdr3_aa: CASSLDGRREQFF

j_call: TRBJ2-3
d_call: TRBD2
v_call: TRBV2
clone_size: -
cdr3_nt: TGTGCCAGCACTAGCGGGTACACAGATACGCAGTATTTT
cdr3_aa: CASTSGYTDTQYF

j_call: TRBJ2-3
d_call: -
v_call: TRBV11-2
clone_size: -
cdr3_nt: TGTGCCAGCAGCACCGTAAGAGCCACGGAGCATACGCAGTATTTT
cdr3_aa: CASSTVRATEHTQYF

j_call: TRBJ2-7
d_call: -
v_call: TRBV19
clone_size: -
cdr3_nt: TGTGCCAGTAGTAATTTCCACTACGAGCAGTACTTC
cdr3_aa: CASSNFHYEQYF

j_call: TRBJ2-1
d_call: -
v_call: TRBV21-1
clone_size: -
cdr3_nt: TGTGCCAGCAGCAAATGGAGGACTATAGCCTACAATGAGCAGTTCTTC
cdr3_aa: CASSKWRTIAYNEQFF

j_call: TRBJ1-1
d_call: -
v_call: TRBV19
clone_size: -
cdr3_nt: TGTGCCAGTTGGGGGACTTCGGATAGCACTGAAGCTTTCTTT
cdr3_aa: CASWGTSDSTEAFF

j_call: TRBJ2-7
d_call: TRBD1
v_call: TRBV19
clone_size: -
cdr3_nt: TGTGCCAGTAGTATTAAAGGACAGGGGGCGCAAACCTACGAGCAGTACTTC
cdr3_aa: CASSIKGQGAQTYEQYF

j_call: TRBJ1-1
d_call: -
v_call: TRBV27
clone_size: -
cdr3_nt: TGTGCCAGCAGTTTTTTGGGGGCGCATGAAGCTTTCTTT
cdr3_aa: CASSFLGAHEAFF

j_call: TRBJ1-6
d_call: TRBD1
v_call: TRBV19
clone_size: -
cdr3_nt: TGTGCCAGTAGTTCCGGGACAGAGAATTCACCCCTCCACTTT
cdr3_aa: CASSSGTENSPLHF

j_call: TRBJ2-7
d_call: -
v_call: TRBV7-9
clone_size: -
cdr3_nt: TGTGCCAGCAGCCCCACGACAGCGTTCTACGAGCAGTACTTC
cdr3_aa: CASSPTTAFYEQYF

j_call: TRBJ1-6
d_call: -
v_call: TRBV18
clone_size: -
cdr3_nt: TGTGCCAGCTCACCACCGTCAGGGTCGATCGATTCACCCCTCCACTTT
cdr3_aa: CASSPPSGSIDSPLHF

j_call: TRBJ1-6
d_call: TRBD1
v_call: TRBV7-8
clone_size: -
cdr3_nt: TGTGCCAGCAGCTCCCGGGACAGCCATTCACCCCTCCACTTT
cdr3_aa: CASSSRDSHSPLHF

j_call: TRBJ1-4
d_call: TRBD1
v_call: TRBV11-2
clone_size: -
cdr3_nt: TGTGCCAGCAGCTTCGGGACAGGAATCAATGAAAAACTGTTTTTT
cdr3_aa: CASSFGTGINEKLFF

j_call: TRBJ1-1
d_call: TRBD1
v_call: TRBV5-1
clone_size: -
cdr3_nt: TGCGCCAGCACCTGGCAGGGGACAGACGACCAAGAGCTGAACACTGAAGCTTTCTTT
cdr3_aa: CASTWQGTDDQELNTEAFF